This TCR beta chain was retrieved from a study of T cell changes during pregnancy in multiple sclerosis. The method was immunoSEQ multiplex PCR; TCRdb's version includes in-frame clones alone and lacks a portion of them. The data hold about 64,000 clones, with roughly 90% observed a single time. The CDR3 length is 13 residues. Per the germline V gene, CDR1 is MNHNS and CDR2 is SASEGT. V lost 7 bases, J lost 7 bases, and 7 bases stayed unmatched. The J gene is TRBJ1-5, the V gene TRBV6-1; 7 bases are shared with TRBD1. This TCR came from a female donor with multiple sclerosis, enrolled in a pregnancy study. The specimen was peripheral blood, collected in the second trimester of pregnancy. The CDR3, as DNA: TGTGCCAGCAAATCGGGACAGATACAGCCCCAGCATTTT. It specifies CASKSGQIQPQHF.